Each of the 26 T cell receptor beta chains below was sequenced from the same sample in a study of blood T cell repertoires in COVID-19. Profiling relied on immunoSEQ multiplex PCR, and the TCRdb table lists in-frame clones only, not all of them. Seen here are more than 300,000 clones, around 87% observed once, and the top ten hold 6% to 7%. Sequencing input: peripheral blood. The receptors come from a woman aged 50 to 60 with COVID-19, enrolled during active disease.

This clone was detected once. The V gene is TRBV27, the J gene TRBJ2-7, with D possibly matching TRBD2 (6 bases). Germline CDR1 reads MNHEY; CDR2 reads SMNVEV (reference sequence). V gave up 3 bases and J gave up 3 bases, with 12 bases separating them. The CDR3 is 14 residues long. The CDR3 DNA follows: TGTGCCAGCAGTTTTCGGCGGGAAAACTACGAGCAGTACTTC. Its protein product is CASSFRRENYEQYF.

The chain employs TRBV18 and TRBJ2-7, with TRBD2 matching over 8 bases. V dropped 6 bases and J dropped 5; count of bases not matched to a gene: 9. CDR3 length: 14 residues. Germline values: CDR1 KGHSH, CDR2 LQKENI. In DNA form, the CDR3 reads TGTGCCAGCTCGTCCCTCGGGGGGGCGGACGAGCAGTACTTC. Amino acids: CASSSLGGADEQYF.

The chain joins TRBV7-9 to TRBJ2-2, with a weak D call TRBD1 (5 bases). This CDR3 spans 17 amino acids. V was pared by 7 bases and J by 2 bases, with 20 bases between. Germline assignment: CDR1 SEHNR and CDR2 FQNEAQ (reference sequence). The CDR3 here is CASTRDSTPINTGELFF. The CDR3 bases are TGTGCCAGCACCCGTGACAGTACACCGATAAACACCGGGGAGCTGTTTTTT.

The genes are TRBV10-3 and TRBJ2-7, with D perhaps TRBD2 (6 bases). Between the trimmed V and J ends, which lost 4 bases and 2 bases, there was a span of 18 bases. The CDR3 length is 16 residues. Germline V gene data show CDR1 as ENHRY and CDR2 as SYGVKD. The CDR3 here is CAISGETERAPYEQYF. CDR3 DNA sequence: TGTGCCATCAGTGGAGAGACGGAGCGGGCCCCCTACGAGCAGTACTTC.

The V and J genes are TRBV11-2 and TRBJ2-5, with D possibly matching TRBD2 (6 bases). Per germline, CDR1 SGHAT and CDR2 FQNNGV. V lost 6 bases, J lost 1 base, and 12 bases lay in between. The CDR3 totals 14 residues. For the CDR3, the DNA is TGTGCCAGCAGTGGGGGAGGCCCCCAAGAGACCCAGTACTTC. This encodes CASSGGGPQETQYF.

V usage is TRBV23-1 and J usage is TRBJ2-5; 16 positions match TRBD2. TRBV23-1 qualifies as an ORF whose function is uncertain. The CDR3 runs to 16 residues. V lost 4 bases, J lost 5 bases, and 4 bases stayed unmatched. The CDR3 bases are TGCGCCAGCAGTCTCCCGGGACTAGCGGGAGGGGAGACCCAGTACTTC. As protein: CASSLPGLAGGETQYF.

The chain links TRBV24-1 to TRBJ2-1, with TRBD2 matching 11 bases. The length of the CDR3 is 16 residues. CDR1 and CDR2 (germline): KGHDR, SFDVKD. Trimming removed 4 bases from V and 6 bases from J; junction bases left unmatched: 7. The CDR3 DNA reads as TGTGCCACCAGTGAGTATAGCGGGAGGGCCGGCAATGAGCAGTTCTTC. Translated: CATSEYSGRAGNEQFF.

This chain links TRBV29-1 with TRBJ2-5; possibly TRBD1 for D (6 bases). CDR1 is SQVTM, CDR2 ANQGSEA, per germline. This CDR3 spans 11 amino acids. The ends were cut back, 4 bases at V and 5 bases at J, with 8 bases in the middle. This CDR3 reads CSVVRGETQYF. CDR3 nucleotides: TGCAGCGTTGTTAGGGGGGAGACCCAGTACTTC.

The chain combines TRBV19 with TRBJ2-2; perhaps TRBD1 as D (6 bases). The CDR3 loop spans 14 amino acids. V was trimmed by 6 bases and J by 1 base, leaving 9 bases between them. Germline values: CDR1 LNHDA, CDR2 SQIVND (reference sequence). The CDR3 DNA follows: TGTGCCAGTAGGAACAGGGAGAACACCGGGGAGCTGTTTTTT. It translates to CASRNRENTGELFF.

This clone was found a few times. The rearrangement uses TRBV9 and TRBJ1-6; 8 nucleotides agree with TRBD1. The CDR3 is made up of 15 amino acids. Trimming removed 4 bases from V and 7 bases from J; junction bases left unmatched: 7. Looked up from germline, CDR1 is SGDLS and CDR2 is YYNGEE. The CDR3 spells CASSNRTGRNSPLHF. CDR3 in DNA: TGTGCCAGCAGCAACCGGACAGGGAGGAATTCACCCCTCCACTTT.

The rearrangement joins TRBV19 to TRBJ2-1; 7 nucleotides align to TRBD1. The V gene end was trimmed by 4 bases and the J gene end by 5 bases; junction bases not matched to a gene: 8. CDR1 and CDR2 from the germline V gene are LNHDA and SQIVND (reference sequence). This CDR3 contains 15 residues. CDR3 coding DNA: TGTGCCAGTAGTACGTACAGGGGCCTGGACAATGAGCAGTTCTTC. Translation gives CASSTYRGLDNEQFF.

In regard to this clone: Compared with germline, one end of the junction differs, possibly owing to a read error. The chain has TRBV6-1 and TRBJ1-4; 7 bases line up with TRBD1. The CDR3 sequence is 14 residues long. Germline lookup yields CDR1 MNHNS and CDR2 SASEGT. The CDR3: CVSSEGDSNEKLFF. In nucleotides, the CDR3 is TGTGTCAGCAGTGAAGGGGACAGTAATGAAAAACTGTTTTTT.

J is TRBJ2-3 and V is TRBV10-1, with TRBD2 matching 15 bases. The germline V gene has CDR1 WNHNN and CDR2 SYGVQD (reference sequence). V was pared by 9 bases and J by 1 base, with 11 bases of the junction left unmatched. This CDR3 region has 18 residues. CDR3 protein: CARRTSGRAYGGTDTQYF. CDR3 coding DNA: TGCGCCAGACGGACTAGCGGGAGGGCCTATGGGGGCACAGATACGCAGTATTTT.

J is TRBJ2-7 and V is TRBV27, with a tentative D call TRBD2 (6 bases). V was shortened by 3 bases and J by 5 bases, with 14 bases between the two germline ends. The CDR3 length is 14 residues. Germline CDR1 MNHEY, CDR2 SMNVEV (reference sequence). CDR3 amino acids: CASSLWGEENEQYF. The CDR3 DNA sequence: TGTGCCAGCAGTTTGTGGGGGGAGGAGAACGAGCAGTACTTC.

This chain connects TRBV11-2 to TRBJ2-3; TRBD2 matches at 16 bases. V was clipped by 5 bases and J by 7 bases; unmatched bases: 15. Per germline, CDR1 SGHAT and CDR2 FQNNGV. The CDR3 sequence is 19 residues long. CDR3 sequence: CASSPAGTSGRAGEYTQYF. The CDR3 DNA follows: TGTGCCAGCAGCCCGGCGGGGACTAGCGGGAGGGCCGGGGAATATACGCAGTATTTT.

The V call is TRBV7-2, the J call TRBJ2-1, with a tentative D call TRBD2 (6 bases). Germline CDR1 SGHTA, CDR2 FQGNSA. The CDR3 totals 15 residues. V shed 5 bases and J shed 0 bases, with 11 bases lying between them. As DNA, the CDR3 is TGTGCCAGCAGCCCAGCGGGCAGCTCCTACAATGAGCAGTTCTTC. Translation gives CASSPAGSSYNEQFF.

The chain is built from TRBV5-4 and TRBJ2-7; TRBD2 agrees at 16 bases. From germline, CDR1 is SGHNT and CDR2 YYREEE (reference sequence). The V and J ends lost 4 bases and 2 bases, in that order; junction bases with no gene match: 3. The CDR3 length is 16 residues. The CDR3 sequence is CASSAGLAGGTYEQYF. CDR3 sequence (DNA): TGTGCCAGCAGCGCGGGACTAGCGGGAGGGACCTACGAGCAGTACTTC.

The genes are TRBV20-1 and TRBJ1-1, with TRBD1 as a possible D gene (6 bases). Trimming left V 6 bases short and J 11 bases short, with 16 bases between. The CDR3 contains 11 residues. Per germline, CDR1 DFQATT and CDR2 SNEGSKA (reference sequence). The CDR3 DNA follows: TGCAGTGCAAAAACAGGGAGGGTCGCTTTCTTT. Translating it yields CSAKTGRVAFF.

The gene calls are TRBV4-3 and TRBJ1-2; D is undetermined. V was cut by 3 bases and J by 5 bases, with 16 bases left in between. The CDR3 contains 15 residues. Per the germline V gene, CDR1 is LGHNA and CDR2 is YSLEER. The CDR3 DNA reads TGCGCCAGCAGCCAGATGACCGAGGGTCCTTATGGCTACACCTTC. This codes for CASSQMTEGPYGYTF.

This chain uses TRBV6-2 or TRBV6-3 with TRBJ2-7, with TRBD1 as a possible D gene (5 bases). The germline gives CDR1 MNHEY, CDR2 SVGEGT. V lost 2 bases and J 4 bases, leaving 18 bases between the germline ends. The CDR3 is 16 amino acids. CDR3 in amino acids: CASSYTPRAGKYEQYF. CDR3 DNA: TGTGCCAGCAGTTACACCCCCCGGGCAGGGAAATACGAGCAGTACTTC.

The V gene is TRBV6-5, the J gene TRBJ1-5; possible D gene TRBD1, 5 bases. V shed 6 bases and J shed 2 bases, with 11 bases lying between them. Germline CDR1 reads MNHEY; CDR2 reads SVGAGI. The CDR3 runs to 14 residues. The CDR3 DNA is TGTGCCAGCAGCCCCAGGGAAGGCAATCAGCCCCAGCATTTT. It translates to CASSPREGNQPQHF.

The chain carries TRBV7-2 and TRBJ2-7; a weak D match, TRBD1 (5 bases). This CDR3 has 14 amino acids. Trimming cost V 5 bases and J 7 bases, with 18 bases left between them. Germline-derived CDR1 and CDR2 are SGHTA and FQGNSA. The DNA for the CDR3 is TGTGCCAGCAGCCTGGGGCGCGGACCTGGGGAGCAGTACTTC. The encoded protein is CASSLGRGPGEQYF.

This clone was picked up one time. The gene calls are TRBV7-2 and TRBJ2-5; TRBD2 matches at 12 bases. The germline V gene has CDR1 SGHTA and CDR2 FQGNSA. V gave up 3 bases and J gave up 1 base; unmatched junction bases: 3. This CDR3 is 16 amino acids long. CDR3 coding DNA: TGTGCCAGCAGCTTCTCTAGCGGGAGGGTCCAAGAGACCCAGTACTTC. It is translated as CASSFSSGRVQETQYF.

The J gene is TRBJ2-3, the V gene TRBV5-1, with 9 bases matching TRBD2. Germline V gene sequence: CDR1 SGHRS, CDR2 YFSETQ. Unmatched junction bases numbered 11, after V lost 1 base and J lost 2 bases. The CDR3 has 18 amino acids. The chain's CDR3 is CASSLFGVAGDNTDTQYF. The CDR3 region has the DNA TGCGCCAGCAGCTTGTTCGGGGTAGCGGGGGATAACACAGATACGCAGTATTTT.

V and J are TRBV4-1 and TRBJ2-7; TRBD2 matches 15 bases. The CDR3 totals 15 residues. V lost 6 bases and J lost 4; bases outside the gene matches: 4. Germline V gene lookup returns CDR1 MGHRA and CDR2 YSYEKL. The CDR3 loop reads CASRGGTSGRYEQYF. The CDR3 DNA reads as TGCGCCAGCAGGGGGGGGACTAGCGGGAGGTACGAGCAGTACTTC.

V is TRBV10-3 and J is TRBJ1-5, with TRBD1 identical over 8 bases. The CDR3 sequence is 15 residues long. Per germline, CDR1 ENHRY and CDR2 SYGVKD. J lost 2 bases, V lost 6 bases, and 6 bases had no gene match. For the CDR3, the DNA is TGTGCCATCAGAGACCCGGGACAGGGCAATCAGCCCCAGCATTTT. As protein: CAIRDPGQGNQPQHF.